Sequencing of this T cell receptor beta chain was carried out in a study of control samples from healthy donors and cancer patients. The repertoire was sequenced with immunoSEQ multiplex PCR; TCRdb's copy has only in-frame clones and lacks some. The sample has tens of thousands of clones; roughly nine tenths are singletons. V lost 4 bases, J lost 5 bases, and 5 bases stayed unmatched. CDR3 size: 15 residues. The germline gives CDR1 LGHNA, CDR2 YNFKEQ. This TCR was sampled from a man aged 50-60 years in good health. The sequenced sample was blood. The gene calls are TRBV4-2 and TRBJ2-1; 10 bases align to TRBD1. The CDR3 bases are TGTGCCAGCAGCCCCCTGGACAGGGGGAACAATGAGCAGTTCTTC. Translation gives CASSPLDRGNNEQFF.